What follows describes a single T cell receptor (beta chain). Antigen specificity is unknown. Sequenced by immunoSEQ multiplex PCR; TCRdb stores in-frame clones only, minus some. The sample contains roughly 7,200 clones, over 65% of which appear only once. This entry is derived from a study of tumor-infiltrating lymphocytes in localized non-small cell lung cancer. Looking at the study overall: Some samples were collected after neoadjuvant chemotherapy; smokers, never-smokers and several histologies were included. Each patient gave resected tumor and non-adjacent uninvolved lung tissue. Regarding the study as a whole: Available tissue quantity limited TCR sequencing to a patient subset. Tumors had more T cell infiltration than uninvolved lung, per TCRbeta sequencing and CD3 counts.

V was shortened by 5 bases and J by 1 base, with 11 bases between the two germline ends. Germline-derived CDR1 and CDR2 are SNHLY and FYNNEI. This CDR3 contains 14 residues. Sequencing was carried out using lung tumor tissue. V gene TRBV2 combines with J gene TRBJ2-5; the D is unclear. The receptor comes from a human donor with non-small cell lung cancer. The DNA for the CDR3 is TGTGCCAGCAGTCCCCGGACGCTCCAAGAGACCCAGTACTTC. Protein sequence: CASSPRTLQETQYF.